This TCR beta chain was identified in a study of blood T cells in healthy people across ages. Findings of the study overall: No one knew whether donors had CMV, which possibly confounded expanded clonotype changes. Age advanced and TCR beta diversity per million T cells fell, roughly linearly.

V was cut by 0 bases and J by 1 base, with 12 bases left in between. The germline gives CDR1 MNHEY, CDR2 SVGAGI. The CDR3 covers 16 residues. A note on this clonotype: What it binds is not known.

A second PCR, run for about 6 to 11 cycles, used a sample-barcoded 5' primer plus a J-beta primer mix. TCRdb ran MiXCR on the 5' RACE reads and lists one entry per CDR3 protein. The sample has about 730,000 distinct CDR3 sequences, 35% to 45% seen once. At least 6 million PBMCs were isolated per sample. The receptor was derived from a woman in her sixties in good health. The V gene is TRBV6-5, the J gene TRBJ2-5; D unresolved. The sample was blood. CDR3 amino acids: CASSYSARPTQETQYF. The CDR3 nucleotides read TGTGCCAGCAGTTACTCCGCGCGACCCACCCAAGAGACCCAGTACTTC.